Here is one T cell receptor (beta chain) with its context. This sample is drawn from a study of blood T cell repertoires in COVID-19. The repertoire was sequenced with immunoSEQ multiplex PCR; TCRdb's copy has only in-frame clones and lacks some. This table holds about 210,000 clones, about 91% found once. This TCR was sampled from a man aged 30-40 years with acute or convalescent COVID-19. The sequenced sample was peripheral blood.

CDR3 in DNA: TGTGCCAGCAGTTTAAGGGGGAAAGCTTTCTTT. It is translated as CASSLRGKAFF. The V call is TRBV28, the J call TRBJ1-1; possible D gene TRBD1, 6 bases. Germline-derived CDR1 and CDR2 are MDHEN and SYDVKM. V shed 2 bases and J shed 9 bases, with 7 bases lying between them. The CDR3 sequence is 11 residues long.